One sample yielded the 25 T cell receptor beta chains listed below, sequenced in a study of T cell repertoires in cytomegalovirus infection. TCRdb re-analysed the reads in MiXCR, keeping a single row per CDR3 protein. The sample lists 450,000 to 550,000 distinct CDR3 sequences, about 15% occurring once. Sequencing was carried out using CD8+ T cells from PBMCs. The receptors were gathered from a human donor in good health (CMV status not recorded). Some clones in this sample may be carry-over from other donors' samples.

This clonotype was counted between two and nine times. The J gene is TRBJ2-3, the V gene TRBV7-9; D is undetermined. Trimming took off 1 base at V and 10 bases at J, with 6 bases between the two ends. The germline V gene has CDR1 SEHNR and CDR2 FQNEAQ (reference sequence). The CDR3 runs 11 residues. The CDR3 DNA reads as TGTGCCAGCAGCTTAGAAGTCCCGCAGTATTTT. Amino acids: CASSLEVPQYF. The full variable domain, completed using reference TRBV7-9 and TRBJ2-3, is DTGVSQNPRHKITKRGQNVTFRCDPISEHNRLYWYRQTLGQGPEFLTYFQNEAQLEKSRLLSDRFSAERPKGSFSTLEIQRTEQGDSAMYLCASSLEVPQYFGPGTRLTVL.

At least ten counts were recorded for this clonotype. V is TRBV7-9 and J is TRBJ2-5; 8 bases are a match to TRBD2. The ends lost 8 bases at V and 5 bases at J; junction bases unmatched: 7. The germline V gene encodes CDR1 SEHNR and CDR2 FQNEAQ (reference sequence). The CDR3 loop spans 13 amino acids. This CDR3 reads CASWTSLRETQYF. DNA of the CDR3: TGTGCCAGCTGGACTAGCCTCCGGGAGACCCAGTACTTC.

This clonotype came up many times. The chain carries TRBV7-6 and TRBJ2-7; the D gene is possibly TRBD1 (6 bases). Germline-derived CDR1 and CDR2 are SGHVS and FNYEAQ. Trimming stripped 7 bases from V and 6 bases from J, with 16 bases between. CDR3 length equals 13 residues. The CDR3 DNA sequence: TGTGCCAGCAACAGTCAGGGGTGGGGCGAGCAGTACTTC. Amino acids: CASNSQGWGEQYF.

This clonotype has only a few counts. The chain carries TRBV12-3 or TRBV12-4 and TRBJ2-3; TRBD2 matches at 7 bases. The CDR3 extends over 16 amino acids. Trimming at V came to 3 bases and at J to 0 bases, leaving 6 bases not matched to a gene. In DNA form, the CDR3 reads TGTGCCAGCAGTTTTTTCTCTAGCGGCAGCACAGATACGCAGTATTTT. Protein sequence: CASSFFSSGSTDTQYF.

V is TRBV4-1 and J is TRBJ1-2, with D possibly matching TRBD1 (5 bases). The CDR3 length is 15 residues. V lost 0 bases, J lost 1 base, and 9 bases lay in between. Germline V gives CDR1 MGHRA, CDR2 YSYEKL. The CDR3 here is CASSQDGAINYGYTF. The CDR3 DNA reads as TGCGCCAGCAGCCAAGATGGGGCAATTAACTATGGCTACACCTTC.

This clonotype has a count of ten or more. The chain has TRBV6-5 and TRBJ1-6, with 8 bases that match TRBD1. V lost 1 base to trimming and J lost 9 bases; unmatched junction nucleotides: 8. The CDR3 covers 16 residues. Germline V gene lookup returns CDR1 MNHEY and CDR2 SVGAGI. The CDR3: CASSYLGQVGASPLHF. The CDR3, as DNA: TGTGCCAGCAGTTACTTGGGACAGGTGGGGGCTTCACCCCTCCACTTT.

The V and J genes are TRBV6-5 and TRBJ2-7; a weak D match, TRBD1 (6 bases). There are 16 residues in the CDR3. CDR1 and CDR2 (germline): MNHEY, SVGAGI. V lost 0 bases and J lost 5, with 17 bases in between. CDR3 coding DNA: TGTGCCAGCAGTTACTCGTGGAGCATGGGGGCGGACGAGCAGTACTTC. Translating it yields CASSYSWSMGADEQYF.

This chain joins TRBV10-3 and TRBJ2-1, with D uncertain. Germline values: CDR1 ENHRY, CDR2 SYGVKD. Trimming stripped 6 bases from V and 8 bases from J, with 20 bases between. The CDR3 has 15 residues. Here the CDR3 DNA reads TGTGCCATCAGCCCCGGGCCAACGGATGTAGATGAGCAGTTCTTC. It codes for CAISPGPTDVDEQFF.

The sample holds many counts of this clonotype. This chain connects TRBV28 to TRBJ2-7; 9 nucleotides match TRBD2. V lost 3 bases to trimming and J lost 4 bases; unmatched junction nucleotides: 16. The V gene's germline CDR1 is MDHEN and CDR2 SYDVKM. This CDR3 is built from 18 residues. CDR3 residues: CASSLTLASGITNYEQYF. Written as DNA, the CDR3 is TGTGCCAGCAGTTTGACGTTGGCTAGCGGGATCACAAATTACGAGCAGTACTTC.

Ten or more counts support this clonotype. The rearrangement links TRBV12-3 or TRBV12-4 to TRBJ2-2; D not certain. This CDR3 contains 12 residues. V lost 4 bases and J 4 bases, leaving 4 bases between the germline ends. CDR3 nucleotide sequence: TGTGCCAGCAGTTGGAGCACCGGGGAGCTGTTTTTT. Its translation: CASSWSTGELFF.

This clonotype was seen a handful of times. This chain links TRBV27 with TRBJ1-5; 7 bases are a match to TRBD1. The CDR3 extends over 16 amino acids. J lost 3 bases, V lost 8 bases, and 13 bases had no gene match. Germline V gene sequence: CDR1 MNHEY, CDR2 SMNVEV (reference sequence). CDR3 protein: CASRLYTGAVNQPQHF. In DNA, the CDR3 is TGTGCCAGCCGCCTTTACACAGGGGCGGTCAATCAGCCCCAGCATTTT.

A note on this clonotype: A much larger clone lies a single base off, so this may be a read error. The V gene is TRBV20-1, the J gene TRBJ2-3; D possibly uses TRBD1 or TRBD2 (5 bases each). CDR1 DFQATT and CDR2 SNEGSKA come from the germline V gene (reference sequence). Trimming pared 6 bases from V and 0 bases from J, leaving 22 bases between. CDR3 length: 17 residues. CDR3 in amino acids: CSAHPLGPAVSTDTQYF. As DNA, the CDR3 is TGCAGTGCCCATCCGTTGGGACCAGCGGTGAGCACAGATACGCAGTATTTT.

This clonotype was observed a few times. With a much larger clone just one base away, this may be a read error. The chain recombines TRBV7-2 with TRBJ2-1, with D tentatively TRBD2 (5 bases). Per the germline V gene, CDR1 is SGHTA and CDR2 is FQGNSA. With 1 base removed from V and 9 bases from J, the gap between germline ends came to 10 bases. The CDR3 is 13 amino acids. The CDR3 DNA sequence: TGTGCCAGCAGCTTAGGGATTAGCGTTGAGCAGTTCTTC. Protein product: CASSLGISVEQFF.

The chain joins TRBV11-1 to TRBJ2-7, with 7 bases aligning to TRBD1. J lost 0 bases, V lost 5 bases, and 10 bases had no gene match. CDR3 length equals 16 residues. Germline lookup yields CDR1 SGHAT and CDR2 FQDESV (reference sequence). The CDR3 nucleotides read TGTGCCAGCAGCGTGCACAGGGGACGAACCTCCTACGAGCAGTACTTC. This codes for CASSVHRGRTSYEQYF.

This rearrangement joins TRBV3-1 to TRBJ2-2; D may match TRBD1 or TRBD2 (7 bases each). V dropped 0 bases and J dropped 3 bases, with 26 bases sitting between them. There are 21 residues in the CDR3. Germline V gives CDR1 LGHDT, CDR2 YNNKEL (reference sequence). The DNA for the CDR3 is TGTGCCAGCAGCCAAGAAGTGATAAGGGGGCCTAGCGGACCGGACACCGGGGAGCTGTTTTTT. Protein: CASSQEVIRGPSGPDTGELFF.

Only a few counts were recorded for this clonotype. This chain connects TRBV6-4 to TRBJ2-2, with D tentatively TRBD1 (6 bases). The CDR3 length is 15 residues. CDR1 is MRHNA, CDR2 SNTAGT, per germline. V lost 6 bases, J lost 4 bases, and 15 bases lay in between. CDR3 bases: TGTGCCAGCAGGCTTAGGGGGTGTACCACCGGGGAGCTGTTTTTT. Translating it yields CASRLRGCTTGELFF.

V usage is TRBV19 and J usage is TRBJ2-7, with 7 bases aligning to TRBD2. CDR3 size: 18 residues. With V trimmed by 1 base and J by 5 bases, 17 bases remained unmatched. From germline, CDR1 is LNHDA and CDR2 SQIVND (reference sequence). CDR3 region: CASSIASSAGFRVDEQYF. The CDR3 bases are TGTGCCAGTAGTATAGCAAGCTCAGCGGGGTTCCGTGTTGACGAGCAGTACTTC.

The CDR3 DNA reads TGTGCCAGCAGCTTGGAAAGCGGGAGGGCCTTGTCCGAGCAGTACTTC. Amino acid sequence: CASSLESGRALSEQYF. The chain employs TRBV5-6 and TRBJ2-7, with 10 bases fitting TRBD2. The CDR3 is 16 amino acids. V gave up 0 bases and J gave up 6 bases; unmatched junction bases: 9. Germline values: CDR1 SGHDT, CDR2 YYEEEE.

This clonotype was observed a few times. CDR3 nucleotide sequence: TGTGCCAGCGCTGGACAGGGGGGTAACACCGGGGAGCTGTTTTTT. Its protein product is CASAGQGGNTGELFF. The chain recombines TRBV12-3 or TRBV12-4 with TRBJ2-2; 10 nucleotides align to TRBD1. The CDR3 runs to 15 residues. Trimming removed 8 bases from V and 2 bases from J; junction bases left unmatched: 5.

This clonotype was observed a few times. The gene calls are TRBV13 and TRBJ2-7; TRBD2 agrees at 9 bases. After removal of 3 bases from V and 6 bases from J, the junction contained 6 bases not matched to a gene. The CDR3 runs to 14 residues. In germline, CDR1 is PRHDT, CDR2 FYEKMQ (reference sequence). CDR3 in amino acids: CASSFGLAMSEQYF. In nucleotides, the CDR3 is TGTGCCAGCAGCTTTGGACTAGCGATGAGCGAGCAGTACTTC.

The chain has TRBV6-5 and TRBJ2-4, with D perhaps TRBD1 or TRBD2 (7 bases each). The CDR3 totals 15 residues. V dropped 1 base and J dropped 6 bases, with 13 bases sitting between them. CDR1 is MNHEY and CDR2 is SVGAGI in the germline V gene. The CDR3 nucleotides read TGTGCCAGCAGTTACTTCAGGGGGGGTGGAAACATTCAGTACTTC. Translation: CASSYFRGGGNIQYF.

Only a few counts were recorded for this clonotype. This sequence joins TRBV10-3 and TRBJ1-2; 10 bases line up with TRBD1. This CDR3 is 14 amino acids long. CDR1 is ENHRY and CDR2 is SYGVKD in the germline V gene. After removal of 5 bases from V and 8 bases from J, the junction contained 8 bases not matched to a gene. CDR3 DNA sequence: TGTGCCATCAGTCACCGGGACAGGGGTGAGGGCTACACCTTC. This sequence encodes CAISHRDRGEGYTF.

This clonotype appeared many times. The chain links TRBV6-1 to TRBJ2-5, with 10 nucleotides matching TRBD1. CDR3 length: 15 residues. The V segment lost 8 bases and the J segment 5 bases; nucleotides outside the gene matches: 11. Germline V CDR1 and CDR2: MNHNS, SASEGT. The CDR3 reads CASGTGDFVEETQYF. DNA for the CDR3: TGTGCCAGCGGGACAGGGGATTTTGTCGAGGAGACCCAGTACTTC.

Comment on this clonotype: The junction departs from the called germline gene at one end, perhaps through a read error. The rearrangement links TRBV6-1 to TRBJ2-1; no clear D. CDR3 length: 15 amino acids. Germline V CDR1 and CDR2: MNHNS, SASEGT. The CDR3 protein is CASRIIGSSHNEQFF. The CDR3 nucleotides read TGTGCCAGCAGGATCATAGGGTCCTCCCACAATGAGCAGTTCTTC.

The V call is TRBV27, the J call TRBJ1-1, with 10 bases identical to TRBD1. The J segment lost 5 bases and the V segment lost 5 bases, leaving 2 bases of the junction unmatched. This CDR3 region has 13 residues. Germline V gene lookup returns CDR1 MNHEY and CDR2 SMNVEV (reference sequence). CDR3 DNA sequence: TGTGCCAGCAGTGTGGACAGGGGGACTGAAGCTTTCTTT. This gives the protein CASSVDRGTEAFF.